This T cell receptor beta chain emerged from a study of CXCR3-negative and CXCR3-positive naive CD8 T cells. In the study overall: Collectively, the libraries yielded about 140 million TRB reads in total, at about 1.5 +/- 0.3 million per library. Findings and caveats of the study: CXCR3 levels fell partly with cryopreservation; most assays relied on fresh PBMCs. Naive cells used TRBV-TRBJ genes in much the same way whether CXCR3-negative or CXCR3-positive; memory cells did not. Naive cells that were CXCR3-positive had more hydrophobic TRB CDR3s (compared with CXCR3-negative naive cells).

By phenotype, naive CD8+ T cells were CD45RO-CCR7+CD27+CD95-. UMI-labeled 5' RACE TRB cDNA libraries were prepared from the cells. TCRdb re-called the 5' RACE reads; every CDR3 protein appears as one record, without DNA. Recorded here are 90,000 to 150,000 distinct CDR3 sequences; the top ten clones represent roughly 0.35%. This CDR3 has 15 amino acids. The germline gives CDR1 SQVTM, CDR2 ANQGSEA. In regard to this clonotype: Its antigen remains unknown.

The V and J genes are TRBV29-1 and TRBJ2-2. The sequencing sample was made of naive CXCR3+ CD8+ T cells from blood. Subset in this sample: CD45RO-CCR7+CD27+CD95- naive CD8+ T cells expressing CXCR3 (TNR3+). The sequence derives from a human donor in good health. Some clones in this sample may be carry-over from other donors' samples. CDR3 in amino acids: CSVVFGVSNTGELFF.